The 13 T cell receptor beta chains presented below share a single source sample, sequenced in a study of CD8+CD57+ T cells in acquired aplastic anemia (dated by TCRdb to the late 2010s). Data came from an Illumina HiSeq 2000. Genomic DNA served as template for TCR beta VDJ combination and CDR3 sequence profiling. Using fastp trimming at Q25 and MiXCR clonotype assembly, TCRdb reanalyzed the public sequencing data and kept in-frame beta chains. Every entry covers one CDR3 protein and lists the most common genes and DNA from its rows. Present in this sample are under 350,000 distinct CDR3 sequences, about 50% of which were seen just once. The top ten constitute 1% to 1.5% of the sample. Flow cytometry had shown CD8+CD57+ cell expansion in the patients selected for sequencing. Source material: sorted CD4+, CD8+, or CD8+CD57+ T cells (not recorded which) from PBMCs. The receptors shown here come from a human donor with aplastic anemia.

The V gene is TRBV20-1, the J gene TRBJ2-3; 8 bases map to TRBD2. The germline CDR1 and CDR2 sequences are DFQATT and SNEGSKA (reference sequence). With V trimmed by 3 bases and J by 3 bases, 5 bases remained unmatched. The CDR3 is 14 amino acids. The CDR3 nucleotides read TGCAGTGCTAGGGTACTAGCGGCGACAGATACGCAGTATTTT. It translates to CSARVLAATDTQYF.

The rearrangement joins TRBV12-3 or TRBV12-4 to TRBJ2-7; 13 positions agree with TRBD2. V shed 6 bases and J 3 bases; nucleotides not matched to a gene: 8. The CDR3 is 16 residues long. The CDR3 loop reads CASSPNRLAGGYEQYF. CDR3 bases: TGTGCCAGCAGCCCGAATCGACTAGCGGGGGGCTACGAGCAGTACTTC.

This chain uses TRBV20-1 with TRBJ2-5; 11 nucleotides line up with TRBD2. Germline V gives CDR1 DFQATT, CDR2 SNEGSKA (reference sequence). CDR3 size: 15 residues. Trimming at V came to 1 base and at J to 5 bases, leaving 6 bases not matched to a gene. The CDR3 DNA sequence: TGCAGTGCTAGAGCGCTAGCGGGGGGAGTCGAGACCCAGTACTTC. Its protein is CSARALAGGVETQYF.

Regarding this clonotype: A read error may be the cause here, since a much bigger clone is one base away. The J gene is TRBJ2-5, the V gene TRBV5-1; 10 nucleotides match TRBD2. Per germline, CDR1 SGHRS and CDR2 YFSETQ. This CDR3 contains 16 residues. In nucleotides, the CDR3 is TGTGCCAGCAGCTTGGAGTCTAGCGGGGGCTACAATGAGCAGTCCTTC. Translated: CASSLESSGGYNEQSF.

The CDR3 DNA reads TGCGCCAGCAGCTTGGAGGGACACAGCAATCAGCCCCAGCATTTT. Translating it yields CASSLEGHSNQPQHF. This rearrangement joins TRBV5-1 to TRBJ1-5; weak D call: TRBD1 (6 bases). Germline CDR1 is SGHRS and CDR2 is YFSETQ. This CDR3 comprises 15 residues. V gave up 0 bases and J gave up 1 base, with 8 bases separating them. Using reference TRBV5-1 and TRBJ1-5 for the parts outside the CDR3, the full variable domain is KAGVTQTPRYLIKTRGQQVTLSCSPISGHRSVSWYQQTPGQGLQFLFEYFSETQRNKGNFPGRFSGRQFSNSRSEMNVSTLELGDSALYLCASSLEGHSNQPQHFGDGTRLSIL.

This clonotype was detected only once. The chain recombines TRBV2 with TRBJ1-1; the D gene is possibly TRBD1 (6 bases). V was cut by 6 bases and J by 0 bases, with 17 bases left in between. Germline V lookup: CDR1 SNHLY, CDR2 FYNNEI. The CDR3 runs to 16 residues. This CDR3 reads CASSAQGTRLNTEAFF. Written as DNA, the CDR3 is TGTGCCAGCAGCGCACAGGGTACCCGCCTGAACACTGAAGCTTTCTTT.

J is TRBJ2-7 and V is TRBV7-2; 8 positions match TRBD1. V trimming: 1 base; J trimming: 3 bases; junction bases outside the gene matches: 11. The CDR3 has 17 amino acids. In germline, CDR1 is SGHTA, CDR2 FQGNSA. DNA for the CDR3: TGTGCCAGCAGCTTAGGGTATTCAGGACAGGGAATCTACGAGCAGTACTTC. Translated, it gives CASSLGYSGQGIYEQYF.

The V and J genes are TRBV15 and TRBJ2-3, with 11 bases aligning to TRBD2. From germline, CDR1 is LNHNV and CDR2 YYDKDF (reference sequence). The CDR3 sequence is 14 residues long. Trimming took 1 base from V and 6 from J; bases not matched to a gene: 0. The CDR3 reads CATSRGTSGDTQYF. CDR3 DNA sequence: TGTGCCACCAGCAGAGGGACTAGCGGGGATACGCAGTATTTT.

The V call is TRBV29-1, the J call TRBJ2-1; 12 bases agree with TRBD2. The CDR3 is 15 residues long. Germline V lookup: CDR1 SQVTM, CDR2 ANQGSEA. V dropped 7 bases and J dropped 7; count of bases not matched to a gene: 11. The chain's CDR3 is CSAVGLAGGRNEQFF. CDR3 DNA sequence: TGCAGCGCTGTGGGGCTAGCGGGAGGGAGGAATGAGCAGTTCTTC.

The rearrangement uses TRBV20-1 and TRBJ2-7, with 9 bases that match TRBD1. There are 15 residues in the CDR3. CDR1 and CDR2 from the germline V gene are DFQATT and SNEGSKA (reference sequence). The trim removed 1 base at V and 2 bases at J, leaving 6 bases unmatched. CDR3 residues: CSARASDRGPYEQYF. DNA of the CDR3: TGCAGTGCTAGAGCTTCGGACAGGGGCCCCTACGAGCAGTACTTC.

This clonotype was seen ten or more times. The DNA for the CDR3 is TGTGCCACCAGTGATTTTCTGCATCCTAGCGGGAGGCTGAGCTCCTACAATGAGCAGTTCTTC. Protein product: CATSDFLHPSGRLSSYNEQFF. This chain links TRBV24-1 with TRBJ2-1, with 11 positions matching TRBD2. Germline V gives CDR1 KGHDR, CDR2 SFDVKD. This CDR3 region has 21 residues. V lost 1 base to trimming and J lost 0 bases; unmatched junction nucleotides: 13.

Concerning this clonotype itself: At one of its ends the junction is not consistent with the germline gene, which may arise from a read error. The rearrangement joins TRBV7-3 to TRBJ2-7; 9 bases agree with TRBD2. Germline loops: CDR1 SGHTA, CDR2 FQGTGA. The CDR3 is 16 residues long. This CDR3 reads CASSQGPGLAGYEQYF. CDR3 nucleotide sequence: TGCGCCAGCAGCCAAGGGCCGGGACTAGCAGGCTACGAGCAGTACTTC.

On this clonotype: The junction and the germline gene differ at one end; a read error may be behind it. The chain is built from TRBV24-1 and TRBJ2-7; D gene uncertain. The CDR3 has 15 amino acids. Germline V gene data show CDR1 as KGHDR and CDR2 as SFDVKD. CDR3 sequence reads: CATSDLTGPSDEQYF. Written as DNA, the CDR3 is TGTGCCACCAGTGACCTAACCGGTCCCTCCGACGAGCAGTACTTC.